Sequencing of this T cell receptor (beta chain) was carried out in a study of cytomegalovirus exposure and HLA in healthy donors. Germline lookup yields CDR1 SGHDT and CDR2 YYEEEE. V was clipped by 1 base and J by 1 base, with 9 bases between them. The CDR3 length is 15 residues. Amplification used 60 Vbeta primers and 13 Jbeta primers. This table comes from immunoSEQ multiplex PCR, and its TCRdb copy is limited to in-frame clones, with some not included. Among about 190,000 clones, 87% were seen once, and the ten largest hold around 1.4%. Sequencing was carried out using PBMCs. The clonotype comes from a man aged 25 to 45 in good health and CMV-seronegative. The V gene is TRBV5-6, the J gene TRBJ2-1, with a tentative D call TRBD1 (5 bases). The CDR3 DNA reads as TGTGCCAGCAGCTTGTGGCAGGGATCCTACAATGAGCAGTTCTTC. Amino acids: CASSLWQGSYNEQFF.